Shown below are 18 T cell receptor beta chains from a single sample sequenced in a study of T cells in lung cancer brain metastases. Sequenced by immunoSEQ multiplex PCR; TCRdb stores in-frame clones only, minus some. The sample shows 5,200 or so clones, 70% to 90% of them seen only once. The material sequenced was tumor tissue from a brain metastasis. The receptors shown here come from a woman aged 50 to 60 with non-small cell lung cancer that had spread to the brain.

V is TRBV7-2 and J is TRBJ2-7; D is undetermined. V lost 1 base and J 2 bases, leaving 9 bases between the germline ends. CDR1 and CDR2 from the germline V gene are SGHTA and FQGNSA. The length of the CDR3 is 14 residues. CDR3 sequence (DNA): TGTGCCAGCAGCTTAGACGGCGCTCCCTACGAGCAGTACTTC. It translates to CASSLDGAPYEQYF.

The V gene is TRBV9, the J gene TRBJ2-5; tentatively, D is TRBD1 or TRBD2 (5 bases each). Trimming removed 2 bases at V and 9 bases at J, with 14 bases between. Germline CDR1 and CDR2: SGDLS and YYNGEE. This CDR3 has 13 amino acids. The CDR3 region has the DNA TGTGCCAGCAGCGTTTCTGGGGACGGGGCCCAGTACTTC. Its protein product is CASSVSGDGAQYF. The whole variable domain, remainder taken from reference TRBV9 and TRBJ2-5, is DSGVTQTPKHLITATGQRVTLRCSPRSGDLSVYWYQQSLDQGLQFLIQYYNGEERAKGNILERFSAQQFPDLHSELNLSSLELGDSALYFCASSVSGDGAQYFGPGTRLLVL.

This chain links TRBV29-1 with TRBJ2-3, with D unresolved. Germline V gene lookup returns CDR1 SQVTM and CDR2 ANQGSEA. The CDR3 sequence is 13 residues long. Trimming took 2 bases from V and 5 from J, leaving 11 bases between them. CDR3 DNA: TGCAGCGTTGAAAGAAATCGAGGAGATACGCAGTATTTT. Translating gives CSVERNRGDTQYF.

Details on this clone: The junction departs from germline at one end; a sequencing error may be responsible. The chain uses TRBV5-1 and TRBJ1-1, with D possibly matching TRBD1 (5 bases). The length of the CDR3 is 14 residues. CDR1 SGHRS and CDR2 YFSETQ come from the germline V gene. The CDR3 coding sequence is TGCGCCAGCAGCCTGTCGGGGGAGAACGCTGAAGCTTTCTTT. Translating gives CASSLSGENAEAFF.

This clone is a singleton in its sample. The chain combines TRBV5-4 with TRBJ1-1; maybe TRBD1 (5 bases). The germline gives CDR1 SGHNT, CDR2 YYREEE (reference sequence). The CDR3 contains 15 residues. V shed 4 bases and J shed 4 bases, with 17 bases lying between them. In DNA form, the CDR3 reads TGTGCCAGCAGCGACCCTACCGGGGCAGGCACTGAAGCTTTCTTT. It is translated as CASSDPTGAGTEAFF.

This chain connects TRBV7-9 to TRBJ2-5; D is perhaps TRBD2 (7 bases). Trimming pared 7 bases from V and 5 bases from J, leaving 17 bases between. This CDR3 comprises 14 residues. The germline V gene encodes CDR1 SEHNR and CDR2 FQNEAQ (reference sequence). For the CDR3, the DNA is TGTGCCAGCACTCTGGGGGGGCATGGGGAGACCCAGTACTTC. It specifies CASTLGGHGETQYF.

V usage is TRBV15 and J usage is TRBJ1-2, with D possibly being TRBD1 (6 bases). Germline lookup yields CDR1 LNHNV and CDR2 YYDKDF (reference sequence). CDR3 length equals 15 residues. The V and J ends lost 1 base and 2 bases respectively, with 11 bases between them. The CDR3 region has the DNA TGTGCCACCAGCAGAGGTTTAGGGGGAAACTATGGCTACACCTTC. Encoded protein: CATSRGLGGNYGYTF.

The chain recombines TRBV28 with TRBJ1-1; D gene unclear. Per germline, CDR1 MDHEN and CDR2 SYDVKM. The length of the CDR3 is 12 residues. The V end lost 4 bases, the J end lost 3 bases, and 6 bases lay between the germline ends. Here the CDR3 reads CASSSGYTEAFF. The DNA for the CDR3 is TGTGCCAGCAGTTCTGGCTACACTGAAGCTTTCTTT.

The genes are TRBV5-4 and TRBJ1-3; 7 bases map to TRBD1. Germline V gene data show CDR1 as SGHNT and CDR2 as YYREEE (reference sequence). Trimming took 1 base from V and 4 from J; bases not matched to a gene: 2. The CDR3 is 14 amino acids. The CDR3 protein is CASSLQGVGNTIYF. CDR3 bases: TGTGCCAGCAGCTTGCAGGGGGTCGGAAACACCATATATTTT.

The V call is TRBV4-2, the J call TRBJ2-1; perhaps TRBD2 as D (6 bases). CDR3 length: 16 residues. Germline V gene lookup returns CDR1 LGHNA and CDR2 YNFKEQ. Trimming shortened V by 4 bases and J by 1 base, and 14 bases separated the two germline ends. The chain's CDR3 is CASSLLGGTSYNEQFF. DNA of the CDR3: TGTGCCAGCAGCCTCTTGGGAGGTACATCCTACAATGAGCAGTTCTTC.

The gene calls are TRBV4-1 and TRBJ2-6, with D unclear. V was trimmed by 4 bases and J by 0 bases, leaving 16 bases between them. CDR3 length equals 18 residues. The germline V gene encodes CDR1 MGHRA and CDR2 YSYEKL. CDR3 DNA sequence: TGCGCCAGCAGCCCCTGGGGTCCACCCAGCTCTGGGGCCAACGTCCTGACTTTC. It is translated as CASSPWGPPSSGANVLTF.

This chain links TRBV6-5 with TRBJ1-1; D gene uncertain. CDR1 MNHEY and CDR2 SVGAGI come from the germline V gene. CDR3 size: 10 residues. Trimming shortened V by 7 bases and J by 7 bases, and 7 bases separated the two germline ends. CDR3 sequence: CASTAGEAFF. The CDR3 bases are TGTGCCAGCACCGCAGGTGAAGCTTTCTTT.

The chain has TRBV11-2 and TRBJ2-3; 15 nucleotides agree with TRBD2. CDR3 length equals 17 residues. The germline gives CDR1 SGHAT, CDR2 FQNNGV. Unmatched junction bases numbered 5, after V lost 5 bases and J lost 2 bases. The CDR3 DNA follows: TGTGCCAGCAGCCCTGGACTAGCGGGAGGGCCCACAGATACGCAGTATTTT. Translating it yields CASSPGLAGGPTDTQYF.

This sequence joins TRBV30 and TRBJ2-7, with D maybe TRBD1 (5 bases). The CDR3 extends over 15 amino acids. CDR1 and CDR2 from the germline V gene are GTSNPN and SVGIG (reference sequence). The ends were cut back, 5 bases at V and 6 bases at J, with 23 bases in the middle. This CDR3 reads CAWDVGPGISSEQYF. In nucleotides, the CDR3 is TGTGCCTGGGACGTAGGCCCAGGGATCAGTAGCGAGCAGTACTTC.

The V and J genes are TRBV28 and TRBJ2-7, with D uncertain. The germline V gene encodes CDR1 MDHEN and CDR2 SYDVKM. CDR3 length: 11 amino acids. V lost 6 bases, J lost 2 bases, and 5 bases lay in between. The DNA for the CDR3 is TGTGCCAGCAGATCGACCTACGAGCAGTACTTC. This translates into CASRSTYEQYF.

In its sample, this clone was seen a few times. The rearrangement joins TRBV27 to TRBJ1-2; the match to TRBD1 covers 7 bases. The V and J ends lost 8 bases and 0 bases, in that order; junction bases with no gene match: 9. The CDR3 runs to 15 residues. In germline, CDR1 is MNHEY, CDR2 SMNVEV (reference sequence). The CDR3 region has the DNA TGTGCCAGCTCAGCTACAGGGGACGCTAACTATGGCTACACCTTC. It translates to CASSATGDANYGYTF.

The chain carries TRBV4-3 and TRBJ1-1; a weak D match, TRBD1 (5 bases). The CDR3 covers 14 residues. V shed 0 bases and J shed 5 bases, with 10 bases lying between them. CDR1 is LGHNA and CDR2 is YSLEER in the germline V gene. The CDR3 bases are TGCGCCAGCAGCCAAGATCGCAGGGAAACTGAAGCTTTCTTT. Protein sequence: CASSQDRRETEAFF.

The V and J genes are TRBV19 and TRBJ1-5; D unresolved. Germline assignment: CDR1 LNHDA and CDR2 SQIVND (reference sequence). This CDR3 comprises 12 residues. Trimming removed 6 bases from V and 0 bases from J, with 3 bases in between. The CDR3 DNA sequence: TGTGCCAGTAGAATTAGCAATCAGCCCCAGCATTTT. Translation gives CASRISNQPQHF.